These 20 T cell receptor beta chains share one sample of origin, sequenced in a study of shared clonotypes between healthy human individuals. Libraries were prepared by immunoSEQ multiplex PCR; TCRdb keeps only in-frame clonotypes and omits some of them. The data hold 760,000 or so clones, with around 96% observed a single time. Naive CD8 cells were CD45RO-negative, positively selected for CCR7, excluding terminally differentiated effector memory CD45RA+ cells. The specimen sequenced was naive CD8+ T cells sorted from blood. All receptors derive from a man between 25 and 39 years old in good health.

The CDR3 DNA reads TGTGCCAGCAGGGGGGGTCTTGAAGCTTTCTTT. Protein product: CASRGGLEAFF. The chain recombines TRBV11-2 with TRBJ1-1; TRBD1 might be the D (5 bases). V shed 6 bases and J shed 7 bases, with 9 bases lying between them. The CDR3 spans 11 residues. Germline-derived CDR1 and CDR2 are SGHAT and FQNNGV.

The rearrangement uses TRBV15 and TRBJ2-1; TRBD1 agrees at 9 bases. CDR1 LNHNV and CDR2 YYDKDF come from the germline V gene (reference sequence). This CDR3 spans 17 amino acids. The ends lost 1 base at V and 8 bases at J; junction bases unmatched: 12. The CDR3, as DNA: TGTGCCACCAGCAGAGTCAGGACAGGGGAAGGTCTCGATGAGCAGTTCTTC. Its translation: CATSRVRTGEGLDEQFF.

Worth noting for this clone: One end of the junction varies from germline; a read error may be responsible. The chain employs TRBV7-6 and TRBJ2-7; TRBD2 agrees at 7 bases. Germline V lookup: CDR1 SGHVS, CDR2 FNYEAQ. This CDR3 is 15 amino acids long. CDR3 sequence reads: CASSLAVGYKYEQYF. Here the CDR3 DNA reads TGTGCCAGCAGCCTAGCGGTCGGATATAAGTACGAGCAGTACTTC.

CDR3 in amino acids: CASTPMTGRNTGELFF. CDR3 sequence (DNA): TGTGCCAGCACCCCAATGACAGGGCGCAACACCGGGGAGCTGTTTTTT. This chain links TRBV27 with TRBJ2-2; TRBD1 agrees at 7 bases. Per germline, CDR1 MNHEY and CDR2 SMNVEV (reference sequence). The ends lost 7 bases at V and 2 bases at J; junction bases unmatched: 10. The length of the CDR3 is 16 residues.

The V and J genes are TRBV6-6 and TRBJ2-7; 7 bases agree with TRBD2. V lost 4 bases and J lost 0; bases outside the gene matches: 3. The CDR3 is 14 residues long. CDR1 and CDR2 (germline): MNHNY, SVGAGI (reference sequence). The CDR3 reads CASSFGLDSYEQYF. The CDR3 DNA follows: TGTGCCAGCAGTTTTGGACTAGACTCCTACGAGCAGTACTTC.

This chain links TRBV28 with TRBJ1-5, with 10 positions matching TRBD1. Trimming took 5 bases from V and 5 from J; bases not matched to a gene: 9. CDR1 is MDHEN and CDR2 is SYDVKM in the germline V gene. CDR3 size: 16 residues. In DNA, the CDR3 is TGTGCCAGCAGTATTCTGACAGGGGGCTTGGATCAGCCCCAGCATTTT. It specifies CASSILTGGLDQPQHF. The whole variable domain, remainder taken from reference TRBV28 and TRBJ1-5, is DVKVTQSSRYLVKRTGEKVFLECVQDMDHENMFWYRQDPGLGLRLIYFSYDVKMKEKGDIPEGYSVSREKKERFSLILESASTNQTSMYLCASSILTGGLDQPQHFGDGTRLSIL.

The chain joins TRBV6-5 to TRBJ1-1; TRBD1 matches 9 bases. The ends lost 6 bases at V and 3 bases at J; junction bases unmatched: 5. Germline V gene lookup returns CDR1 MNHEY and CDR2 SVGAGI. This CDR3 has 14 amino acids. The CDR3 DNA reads TGTGCCAGCAGCGGGGACAGGGTGTACACTGAAGCTTTCTTT. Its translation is CASSGDRVYTEAFF.

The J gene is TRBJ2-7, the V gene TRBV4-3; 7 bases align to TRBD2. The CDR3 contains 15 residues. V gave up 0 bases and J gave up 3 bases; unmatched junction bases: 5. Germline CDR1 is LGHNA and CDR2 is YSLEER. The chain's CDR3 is CASSQDKGLDYEQYF. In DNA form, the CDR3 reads TGCGCCAGCAGCCAAGACAAAGGACTAGACTACGAGCAGTACTTC.

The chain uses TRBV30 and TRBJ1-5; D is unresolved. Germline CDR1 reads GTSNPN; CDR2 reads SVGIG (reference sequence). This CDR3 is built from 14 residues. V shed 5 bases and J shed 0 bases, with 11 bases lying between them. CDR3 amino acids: CAWGTVNSNQPQHF. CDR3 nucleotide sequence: TGTGCCTGGGGAACAGTAAATAGCAATCAGCCCCAGCATTTT.

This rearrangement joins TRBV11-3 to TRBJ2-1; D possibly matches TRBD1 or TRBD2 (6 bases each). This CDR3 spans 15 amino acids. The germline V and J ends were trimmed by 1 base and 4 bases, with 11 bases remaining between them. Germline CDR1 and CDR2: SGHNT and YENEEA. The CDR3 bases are TGTGCCAGCAGCTTAGCGGGGGCAGAGTACAATGAGCAGTTCTTC. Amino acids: CASSLAGAEYNEQFF. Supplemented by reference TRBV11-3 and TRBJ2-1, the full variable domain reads EAGVVQSPRYKIIEKKQPVAFWCNPISGHNTLYWYLQNLGQGPELLIRYENEEAVDDSQLPKDRFSAERLKGVDSTLKIQPAELGDSAVYLCASSLAGAEYNEQFFGPGTRLTVL.

The chain's CDR3 is CSTWTSGRAGETQYF. The CDR3 DNA follows: TGCAGCACCTGGACTAGCGGGAGGGCCGGGGAGACCCAGTACTTC. V gene TRBV29-1 combines with J gene TRBJ2-5; 15 bases line up with TRBD2. The germline V gene encodes CDR1 SQVTM and CDR2 ANQGSEA. This CDR3 spans 15 amino acids. Trimming cost V 8 bases and J 5 bases; bases outside gene matches: 9.

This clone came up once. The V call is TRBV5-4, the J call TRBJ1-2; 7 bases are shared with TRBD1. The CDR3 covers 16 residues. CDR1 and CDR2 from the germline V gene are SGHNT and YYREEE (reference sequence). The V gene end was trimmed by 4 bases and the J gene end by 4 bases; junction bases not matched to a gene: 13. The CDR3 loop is CASSLDREGISYGYTF. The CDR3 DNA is TGTGCCAGCAGCCTAGACAGGGAGGGGATCTCCTATGGCTACACCTTC. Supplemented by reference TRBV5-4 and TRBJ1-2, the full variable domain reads ETGVTQSPTHLIKTRGQQVTLRCSSQSGHNTVSWYQQALGQGPQFIFQYYREEENGRGNFPPRFSGLQFPNYSSELNVNALELDDSALYLCASSLDREGISYGYTFGSGTRLTVV.

The CDR3 reads CASSSGGLGNEKLFF. The CDR3 DNA sequence: TGTGCCAGCAGCTCCGGGGGTTTAGGTAATGAAAAACTGTTTTTT. This sequence joins TRBV7-9 and TRBJ1-4; possible D gene TRBD1, 5 bases. The CDR3 totals 15 residues. Per germline, CDR1 SEHNR and CDR2 FQNEAQ (reference sequence). Trimming took 4 bases from V and 4 from J, leaving 13 bases between them.

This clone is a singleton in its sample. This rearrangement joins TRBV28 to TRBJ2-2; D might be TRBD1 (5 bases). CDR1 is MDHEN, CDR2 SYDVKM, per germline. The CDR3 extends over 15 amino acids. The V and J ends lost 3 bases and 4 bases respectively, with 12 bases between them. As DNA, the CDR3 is TGTGCCAGCAGTTTGGGGCAGGTGATCACCGGGGAGCTGTTTTTT. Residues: CASSLGQVITGELFF.

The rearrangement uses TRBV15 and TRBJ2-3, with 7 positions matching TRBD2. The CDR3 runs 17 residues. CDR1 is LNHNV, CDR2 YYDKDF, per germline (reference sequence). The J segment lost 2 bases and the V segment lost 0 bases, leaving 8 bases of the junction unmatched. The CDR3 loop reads CATSRDSGYTPTDTQYF. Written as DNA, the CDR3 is TGTGCCACCAGCAGAGATAGCGGGTACACCCCCACAGATACGCAGTATTTT.

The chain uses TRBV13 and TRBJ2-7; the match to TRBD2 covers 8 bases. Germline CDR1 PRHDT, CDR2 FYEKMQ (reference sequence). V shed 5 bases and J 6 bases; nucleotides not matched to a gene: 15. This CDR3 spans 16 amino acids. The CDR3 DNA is TGTGCCAGCAGCGCAGTCCCTAGCGGGCTCTTGTCCGAGCAGTACTTC. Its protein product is CASSAVPSGLLSEQYF.

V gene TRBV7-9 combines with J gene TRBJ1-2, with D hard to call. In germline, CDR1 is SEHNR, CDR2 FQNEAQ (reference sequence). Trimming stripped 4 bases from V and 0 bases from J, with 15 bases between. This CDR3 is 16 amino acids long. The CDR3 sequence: CASSSLETGANYGYTF. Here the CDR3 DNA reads TGTGCCAGCAGCTCTTTGGAAACCGGAGCTAACTATGGCTACACCTTC.

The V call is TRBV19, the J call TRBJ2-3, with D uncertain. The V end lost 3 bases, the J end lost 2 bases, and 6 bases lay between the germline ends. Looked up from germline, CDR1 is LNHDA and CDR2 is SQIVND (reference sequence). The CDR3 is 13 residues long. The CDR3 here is CASSMTLTDTQYF. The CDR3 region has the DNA TGTGCCAGTAGTATGACCCTCACAGATACGCAGTATTTT.

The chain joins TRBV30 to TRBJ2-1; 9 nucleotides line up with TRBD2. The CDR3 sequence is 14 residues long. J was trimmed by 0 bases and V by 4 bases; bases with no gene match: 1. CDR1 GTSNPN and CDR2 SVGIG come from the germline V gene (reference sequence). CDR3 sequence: CAWNSGSSYNEQFF. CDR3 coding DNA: TGTGCCTGGAATAGCGGGAGCTCCTACAATGAGCAGTTCTTC.

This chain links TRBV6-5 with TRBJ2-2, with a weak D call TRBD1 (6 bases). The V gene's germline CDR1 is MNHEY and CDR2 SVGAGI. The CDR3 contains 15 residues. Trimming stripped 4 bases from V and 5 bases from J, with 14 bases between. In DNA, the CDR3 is TGTGCCAGCAGTTCCAGACAGGATATAACCGGGGAGCTGTTTTTT. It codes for CASSSRQDITGELFF.